This TCR beta chain was retrieved from a study of post-analysis software for immune sequencing data. The TCR beta cDNA libraries contained unique molecular identifiers. TCRdb re-called the PCR reads with MiXCR, one entry per CDR3 protein. The sample contains about 210,000 distinct CDR3 sequences, 29% of which appear only once. This CDR3 is 15 amino acids long. Germline CDR1 and CDR2: MDHEN and SYDVKM. With 1 base removed from V and 4 bases from J, the gap between germline ends came to 13 bases. Findings and caveats of the study: In patients, five or six TRBV segments were more frequent than in controls, with TRBV5-6, TRBV5-1 and TRBV20-1 among them.

Remarks on this clonotype: Its antigen remains unknown.

V gene TRBV28 combines with J gene TRBJ1-1, with D unclear. This TCR was recovered from a girl aged 2-17 years with multiple sclerosis. Sequencing was carried out using blood. Here the CDR3 DNA reads TGTGCCAGCAGTTTATACCCAGGTCGGTTCACTGAAGCTTTCTTT. Residues: CASSLYPGRFTEAFF.